Below, one TCR beta chain is given with its context. The data were produced by immunoSEQ multiplex PCR, yet TCRdb's version contains in-frame clones alone and is incomplete. The data contain roughly 100,000 clones, approximately 78% of them singletons. Trimming cost V 6 bases and J 2 bases, with 15 bases left between them. The CDR3 length is 15 residues. Germline loops: CDR1 KGHSH, CDR2 LQKENI. The source of the sample is a study of T cell clones after liver transplantation. This rearrangement joins TRBV18 to TRBJ2-3; tentatively, D is TRBD2 (5 bases). The sequence was obtained from a human donor who received a liver transplant. Material: CD4+ T cells from blood, obtained before liver transplant. This CDR3 is CASSLRLQNTDTQYF. The CDR3 bases are TGTGCCAGCTCCCTCAGACTACAGAACACAGATACGCAGTATTTT.